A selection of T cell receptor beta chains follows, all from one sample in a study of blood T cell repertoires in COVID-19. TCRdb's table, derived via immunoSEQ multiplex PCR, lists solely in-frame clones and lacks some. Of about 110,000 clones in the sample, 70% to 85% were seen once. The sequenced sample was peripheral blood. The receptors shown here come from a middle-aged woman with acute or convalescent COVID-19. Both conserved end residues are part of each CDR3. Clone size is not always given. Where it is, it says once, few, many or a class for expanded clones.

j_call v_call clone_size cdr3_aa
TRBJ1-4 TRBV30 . CAWTRDRSNEKLFF
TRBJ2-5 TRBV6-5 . CASSYTGGLAEETQYF
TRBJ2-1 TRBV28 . CASSFPKEVAGGIEQFF
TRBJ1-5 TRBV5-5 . CASSLEGGGNQPQHF
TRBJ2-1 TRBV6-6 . CASSYRPSGGLNEQFF
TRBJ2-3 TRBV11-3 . CASSLGLAGSDTQYF
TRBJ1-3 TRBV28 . CASSPPLSSGNTIYF
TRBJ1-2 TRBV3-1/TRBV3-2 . CASSQGQYGYTF
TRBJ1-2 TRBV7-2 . CASSLTSYGYTF
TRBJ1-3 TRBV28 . CASSPNPGDRAGNTIYF
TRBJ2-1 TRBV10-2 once CASTGLALGYNEQFF
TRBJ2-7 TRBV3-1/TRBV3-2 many CASRGGGHHEQYF
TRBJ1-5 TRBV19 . CASSIFGPQGQPQHF
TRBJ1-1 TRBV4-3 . CASSLDRARNTEAFF
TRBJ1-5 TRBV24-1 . CATSDKGSNQPQHF
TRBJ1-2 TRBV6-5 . CASRPTGGVYGYTF
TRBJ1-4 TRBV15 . CATSRDKQVNEKLFF
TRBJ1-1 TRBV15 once CATSSWGAEAFF
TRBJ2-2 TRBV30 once CAWRTGGTGELFF
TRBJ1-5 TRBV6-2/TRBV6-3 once CASSFGDSNQPQHF